The source of this T cell receptor (beta chain) is a study of vaccination effects on CD4 cells after COVID-19. Findings of the study overall: Convalescent patients were scarce, and early post-infection timepoints were absent.

Measured with immunoSEQ multiplex PCR; TCRdb has only the in-frame clones, and not every one. The sample holds roughly 76,000 clones, 74% seen once. As to this clone: The antigen is unknown.

Antigen-specific CD4+ T cell clonotypes were called by their expansion after viral peptide-pool culture in ViraFEST. Subsequent to 10 days of culture, CD4+ T cells were isolated. None of the vaccinated had previously contracted SARS-CoV-2, and their nucleocapsid antibodies tested negative. PBMC cultures contained two million cells per well, approximately 11 IU/ml IL-2 and 10 ug/ml peptides. On both days 3 and 7, half of the culture medium was replaced with IL-2 medium. This CDR3 is 14 amino acids long. Trimming removed 6 bases at V and 3 bases at J, with 12 bases between. CDR1 and CDR2 from the germline V gene are MNHEY and SVGAGI.

Sample: CD4+ T cells from PBMCs cultured with HCoV-229E spike peptides, taken before COVID-19 vaccination. The gene calls are TRBV6-5 and TRBJ1-3; D uncertain. The clonotype comes from a human donor who received a COVID-19 vaccine. The CDR3 region has the DNA TGTGCCAGCAGCTTCCTTCCCAGTGGAAACACCATATATTTT. The encoded protein is CASSFLPSGNTIYF.